The text below deals with one TCR beta chain. Its antigen is as yet unknown. This specimen comes from a study of T cells in localized non-small cell lung cancer. Clones were read by immunoSEQ multiplex PCR, and TCRdb kept only the in-frame ones, dropping some. The table lists under 35,000 clones, about 90% of them singletons. Study-level points and caveats: Overall survival was longer when the density of T cells in the blood was higher. Peak T cell clonality was found in uninvolved adjacent lung, exceeding tumor. Heterogeneity remains possible, as sequencing covered one tumor region only. Within adjacent lung there appeared a median approximately 60 of the top 100 tumor clones.

This clonotype was obtained from a woman aged 35-75 years with stage III lung adenocarcinoma. Sequencing used peripheral blood mononuclear cells, obtained before any cancer treatment.

The CDR3: CASSQDLWGQAGANVLTF. CDR3 in DNA: TGCGCCAGCAGCCAAGATCTATGGGGACAGGCTGGGGCCAACGTCCTGACTTTC. The J gene is TRBJ2-6, the V gene TRBV4-1; TRBD1 aligns across 8 bases. This CDR3 is built from 18 residues. V gave up 0 bases and J gave up 2 bases; unmatched junction bases: 6. Germline V gives CDR1 MGHRA, CDR2 YSYEKL.